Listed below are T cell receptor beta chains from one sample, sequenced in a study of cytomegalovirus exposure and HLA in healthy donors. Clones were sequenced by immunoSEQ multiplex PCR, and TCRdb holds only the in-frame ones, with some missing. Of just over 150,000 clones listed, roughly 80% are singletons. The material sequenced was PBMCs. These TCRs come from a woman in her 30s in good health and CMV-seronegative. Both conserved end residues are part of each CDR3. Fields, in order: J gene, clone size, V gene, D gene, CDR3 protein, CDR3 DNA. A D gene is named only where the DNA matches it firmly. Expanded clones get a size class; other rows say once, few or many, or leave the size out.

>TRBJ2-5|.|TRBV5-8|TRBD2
CASSLEAGEQETQYF
TGTGCCAGCAGCTTGGAAGCGGGGGAACAAGAGACCCAGTACTTC
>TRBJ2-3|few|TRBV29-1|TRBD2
CSVEVLAGGKDTQYF
TGCAGCGTTGAAGTCCTAGCGGGGGGGAAAGATACGCAGTATTTT
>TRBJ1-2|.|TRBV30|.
CAWSRWAPYGYTF
TGTGCCTGGAGTCGCTGGGCCCCCTATGGCTACACCTTC
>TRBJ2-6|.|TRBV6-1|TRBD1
CASSPTGFGANVLTF
TGTGCCAGCAGTCCGACAGGGTTTGGGGCCAACGTCCTGACTTTC
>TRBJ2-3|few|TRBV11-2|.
CASSFLDFSTDTQYF
TGTGCCAGCAGCTTTCTAGATTTCAGCACAGATACGCAGTATTTT
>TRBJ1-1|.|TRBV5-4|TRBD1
CASSSPGQGYTEAFF
TGTGCCAGCAGCTCCCCGGGACAGGGATACACTGAAGCTTTCTTT
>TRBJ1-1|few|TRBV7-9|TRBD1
CASSLSLRGQTEAFF
TGTGCCAGCAGCTTAAGTTTGAGGGGGCAGACTGAAGCTTTCTTT
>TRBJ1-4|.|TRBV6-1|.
CASSVGRDNEKLFF
TGTGCCAGCAGTGTGGGGCGAGATAATGAAAAACTGTTTTTT
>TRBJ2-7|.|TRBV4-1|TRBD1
CASSQGTGDYEQYF
TGCGCCAGCAGCCAAGGGACAGGGGACTACGAGCAGTACTTC
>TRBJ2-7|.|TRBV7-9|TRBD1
CASSSDRYEQYF
TGTGCCAGCAGCTCGGACAGGTACGAGCAGTACTTC
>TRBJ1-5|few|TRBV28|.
CASSLPDSNQPQHF
TGTGCCAGCAGTTTACCAGATAGCAATCAGCCCCAGCATTTT